This T cell receptor (beta chain) was found in a study of cytomegalovirus exposure and HLA in healthy donors. Study as a whole: Inside one of the first data releases sat around 77 million unique TCRs taken from HLA-typed donors. Regarding the study as a whole: Data from an earlier analysis indicated that most TCR beta V segments were productive either about 90% or about 30% of the time.

As concerns this clone: Its target is unknown.

The CDR3 is made up of 16 amino acids. Germline CDR1 SNHLY, CDR2 FYNNEI. V lost 6 bases, J lost 3 bases, and 6 bases stayed unmatched. The PCR was carried out with 60 Vbeta primers and 13 Jbeta primers. This table comes from immunoSEQ multiplex PCR, and its TCRdb copy is limited to in-frame clones, with some not included. Of about 140,000 clones listed, roughly 80% were seen once; the top ten hold roughly 4%. Input material: PBMCs. V is TRBV2 and J is TRBJ2-1; 12 nucleotides line up with TRBD2. The receptor's source is a woman aged 40 to 49 in good health and CMV-seropositive. The CDR3 protein is CASRRLAGAIYNEQFF. CDR3 nucleotides: TGTGCCAGCAGAAGACTAGCGGGGGCGATCTACAATGAGCAGTTCTTC.